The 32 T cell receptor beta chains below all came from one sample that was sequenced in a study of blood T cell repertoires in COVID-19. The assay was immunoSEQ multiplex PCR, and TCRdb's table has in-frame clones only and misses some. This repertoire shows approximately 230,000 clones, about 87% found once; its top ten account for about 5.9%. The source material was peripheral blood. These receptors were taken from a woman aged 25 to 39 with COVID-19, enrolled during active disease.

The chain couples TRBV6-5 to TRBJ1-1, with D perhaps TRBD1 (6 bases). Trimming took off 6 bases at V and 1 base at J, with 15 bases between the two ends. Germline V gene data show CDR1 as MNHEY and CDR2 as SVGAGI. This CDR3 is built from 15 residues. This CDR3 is CASSPGGGRNTEAFF. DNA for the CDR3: TGTGCCAGCAGCCCCGGGGGGGGCCGGAACACTGAAGCTTTCTTT.

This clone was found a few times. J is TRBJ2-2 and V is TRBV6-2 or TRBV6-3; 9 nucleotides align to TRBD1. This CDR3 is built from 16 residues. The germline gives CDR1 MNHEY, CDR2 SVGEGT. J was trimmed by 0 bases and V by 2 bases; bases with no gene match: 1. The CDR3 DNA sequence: TGTGCCAGCAGTTACCGACAGGGGGCGAACACCGGGGAGCTGTTTTTT. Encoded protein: CASSYRQGANTGELFF.

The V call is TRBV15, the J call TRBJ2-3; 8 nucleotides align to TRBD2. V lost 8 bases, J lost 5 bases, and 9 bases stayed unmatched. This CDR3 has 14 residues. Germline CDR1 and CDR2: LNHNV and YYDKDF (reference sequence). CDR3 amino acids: CATADTSGRDTQYF. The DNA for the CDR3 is TGTGCCACCGCCGACACTAGCGGTCGAGATACGCAGTATTTT. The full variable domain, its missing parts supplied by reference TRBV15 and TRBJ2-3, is DAMVIQNPRYQVTQFGKPVTLSCSQTLNHNVMYWYQQKSSQAPKLLFHYYDKDFNNEADTPDNFQSRRPNTSFCFLDIRSPGLGDTAMYLCATADTSGRDTQYFGPGTRLTVL.

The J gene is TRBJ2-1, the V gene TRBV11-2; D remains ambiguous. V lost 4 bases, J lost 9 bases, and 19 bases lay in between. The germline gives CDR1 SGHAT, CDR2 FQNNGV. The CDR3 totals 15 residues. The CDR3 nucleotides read TGTGCCAGCAGCTCTCGCCTTTCGGAGACGAGTGAGCAGTTCTTC. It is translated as CASSSRLSETSEQFF.

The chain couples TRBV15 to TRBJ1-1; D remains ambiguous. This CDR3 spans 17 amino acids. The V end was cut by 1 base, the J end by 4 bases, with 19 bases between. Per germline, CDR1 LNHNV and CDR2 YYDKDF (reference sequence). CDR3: CATSRAEGTRRPTEAFF. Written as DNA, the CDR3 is TGTGCCACCAGCAGAGCCGAGGGCACCCGGAGGCCCACTGAAGCTTTCTTT.

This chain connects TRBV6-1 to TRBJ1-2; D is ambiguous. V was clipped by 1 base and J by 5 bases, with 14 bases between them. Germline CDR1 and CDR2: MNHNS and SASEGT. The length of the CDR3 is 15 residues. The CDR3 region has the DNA TGTGCCAGCAGTGAAGAACTAGGGTTCCTATATGGCTACACCTTC. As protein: CASSEELGFLYGYTF.

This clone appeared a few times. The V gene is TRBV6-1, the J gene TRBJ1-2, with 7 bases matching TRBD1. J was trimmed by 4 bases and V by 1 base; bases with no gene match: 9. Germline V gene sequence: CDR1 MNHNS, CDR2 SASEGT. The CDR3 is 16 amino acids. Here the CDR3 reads CASSEGVEGTAYGYTF. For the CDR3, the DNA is TGTGCCAGCAGTGAAGGGGTAGAGGGGACAGCCTATGGCTACACCTTC.

For the CDR3, the DNA is TGCAGCGTTGGGGGGACAGGAGCAGATACGCAGTATTTT. Translation: CSVGGTGADTQYF. The chain has TRBV29-1 and TRBJ2-3, with 8 bases fitting TRBD1. In germline, CDR1 is SQVTM, CDR2 ANQGSEA. J lost 4 bases, V lost 4 bases, and 4 bases had no gene match. The CDR3 spans 13 residues.

CDR3 residues: CASRGTGGRYTQYF. The CDR3 DNA reads as TGCGCCAGCCGGGGGACAGGGGGCCGATATACGCAGTATTTT. The chain joins TRBV23-1 to TRBJ2-3, with 12 positions matching TRBD1. TRBV23-1 is designated an ORF whose function remains uncertain. V shed 8 bases, J shed 7 bases, and the junction held 7 bases outside the gene matches. The CDR3 consists of 14 residues.

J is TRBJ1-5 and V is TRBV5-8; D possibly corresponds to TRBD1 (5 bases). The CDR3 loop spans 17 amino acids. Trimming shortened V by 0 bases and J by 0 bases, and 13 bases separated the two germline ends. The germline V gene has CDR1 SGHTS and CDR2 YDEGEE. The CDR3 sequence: CASSLAPFRDSNQPQHF. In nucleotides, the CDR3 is TGTGCCAGCAGCTTGGCCCCGTTCAGGGATAGCAATCAGCCCCAGCATTTT.

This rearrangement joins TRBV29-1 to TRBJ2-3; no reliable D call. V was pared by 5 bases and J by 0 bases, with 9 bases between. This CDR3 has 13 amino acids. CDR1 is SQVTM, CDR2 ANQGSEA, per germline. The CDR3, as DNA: TGCAGCGTTTCGACTTCCAGCACAGATACGCAGTATTTT. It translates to CSVSTSSTDTQYF.

CDR3 protein: CASSILSGRVPFF. The CDR3 region has the DNA TGTGCCAGTAGTATACTTTCAGGGAGGGTACCGTTTTTT. This chain uses TRBV19 with TRBJ1-4; TRBD1 might be the D (5 bases). The CDR3 is 13 residues long. Germline-derived CDR1 and CDR2 are LNHDA and SQIVND (reference sequence). Deletions cut 2 bases from V and 16 bases from J, with 17 bases between.

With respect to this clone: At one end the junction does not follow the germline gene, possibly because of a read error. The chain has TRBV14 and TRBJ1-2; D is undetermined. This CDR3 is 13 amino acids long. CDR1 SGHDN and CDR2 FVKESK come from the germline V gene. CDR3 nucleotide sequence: TGTGCCAGCAGCCCCACAGACTACTATGGCTCCACCTTC. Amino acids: CASSPTDYYGSTF.

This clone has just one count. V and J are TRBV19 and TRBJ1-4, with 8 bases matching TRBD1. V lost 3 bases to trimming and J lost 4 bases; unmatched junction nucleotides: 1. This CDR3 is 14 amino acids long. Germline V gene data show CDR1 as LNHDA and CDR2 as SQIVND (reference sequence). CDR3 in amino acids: CASSMDRDNEKLFF. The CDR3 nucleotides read TGTGCCAGTAGTATGGACAGGGATAATGAAAAACTGTTTTTT.

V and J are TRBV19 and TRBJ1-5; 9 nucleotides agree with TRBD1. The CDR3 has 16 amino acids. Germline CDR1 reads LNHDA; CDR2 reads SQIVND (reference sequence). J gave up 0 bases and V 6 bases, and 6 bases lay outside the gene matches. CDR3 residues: CASRPGQGYSNQPQHF. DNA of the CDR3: TGTGCCAGTAGACCGGGACAGGGCTATAGCAATCAGCCCCAGCATTTT.

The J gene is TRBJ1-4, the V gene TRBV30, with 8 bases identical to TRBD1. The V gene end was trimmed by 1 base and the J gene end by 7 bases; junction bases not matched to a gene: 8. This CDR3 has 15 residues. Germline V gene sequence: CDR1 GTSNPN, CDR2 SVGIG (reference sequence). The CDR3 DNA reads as TGTGCCTGGAGTGGAGGGAGCAGGGGGCCTGAAAAACTGTTTTTT. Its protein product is CAWSGGSRGPEKLFF.

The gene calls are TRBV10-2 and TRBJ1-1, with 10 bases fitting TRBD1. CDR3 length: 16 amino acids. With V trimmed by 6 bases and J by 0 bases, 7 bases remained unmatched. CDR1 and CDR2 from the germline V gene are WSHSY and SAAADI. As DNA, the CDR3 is TGCGCCAGCAGGGACGTCGACAGGGGGCTGAACACTGAAGCTTTCTTT. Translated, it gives CASRDVDRGLNTEAFF.

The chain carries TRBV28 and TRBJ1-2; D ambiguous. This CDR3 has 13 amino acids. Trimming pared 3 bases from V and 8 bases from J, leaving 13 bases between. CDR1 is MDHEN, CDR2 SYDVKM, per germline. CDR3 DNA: TGTGCCAGCAGTTTCCCCGGGGAGCCCGGCTACACCTTC. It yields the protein CASSFPGEPGYTF.

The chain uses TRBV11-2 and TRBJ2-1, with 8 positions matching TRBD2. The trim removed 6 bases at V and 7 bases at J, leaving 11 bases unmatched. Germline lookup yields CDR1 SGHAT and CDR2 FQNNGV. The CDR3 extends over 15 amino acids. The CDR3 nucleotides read TGTGCCAGCAGACCTCCCGGGACTAGTCTTAATGAGCAGTTCTTC. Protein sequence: CASRPPGTSLNEQFF. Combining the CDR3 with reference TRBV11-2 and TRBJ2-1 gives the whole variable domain EAGVAQSPRYKIIEKRQSVAFWCNPISGHATLYWYQQILGQGPKLLIQFQNNGVVDDSQLPKDRFSAERLKGVDSTLKIQPAKLEDSAVYLCASRPPGTSLNEQFFGPGTRLTVL.

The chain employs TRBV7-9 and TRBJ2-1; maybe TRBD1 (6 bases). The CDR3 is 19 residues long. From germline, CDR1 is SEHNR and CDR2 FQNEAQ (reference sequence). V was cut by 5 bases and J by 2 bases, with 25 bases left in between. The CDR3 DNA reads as TGTGCCAGCAGCCCCCGGAAACCCGCAGGGGCGATCCCCTACAATGAGCAGTTCTTC. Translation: CASSPRKPAGAIPYNEQFF. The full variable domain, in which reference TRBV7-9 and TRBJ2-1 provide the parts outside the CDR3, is DTGVSQNPRHKITKRGQNVTFRCDPISEHNRLYWYRQTLGQGPEFLTYFQNEAQLEKSRLLSDRFSAERPKGSFSTLEIQRTEQGDSAMYLCASSPRKPAGAIPYNEQFFGPGTRLTVL.

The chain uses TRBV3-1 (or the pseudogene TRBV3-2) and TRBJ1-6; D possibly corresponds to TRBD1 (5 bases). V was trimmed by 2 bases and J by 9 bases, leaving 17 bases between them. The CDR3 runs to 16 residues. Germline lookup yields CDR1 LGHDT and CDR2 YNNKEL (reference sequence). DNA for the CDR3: TGTGCCAGCAGCCAAAGTCTCGGGGGAGGCCGTTCACCCCTCCACTTT. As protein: CASSQSLGGGRSPLHF.

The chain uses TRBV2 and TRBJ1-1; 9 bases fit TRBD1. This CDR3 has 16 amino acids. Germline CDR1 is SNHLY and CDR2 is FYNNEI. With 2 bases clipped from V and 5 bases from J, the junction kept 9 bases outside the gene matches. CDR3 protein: CASSELGQGQGTEAFF. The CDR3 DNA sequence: TGTGCCAGCAGTGAATTGGGACAGGGTCAAGGGACTGAAGCTTTCTTT. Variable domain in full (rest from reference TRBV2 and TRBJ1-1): EPEVTQTPSHQVTQMGQEVILRCVPISNHLYFYWYRQILGQKVEFLVSFYNNEISEKSEIFDDQFSVERPDGSNFTLKIRSTKLEDSAMYFCASSELGQGQGTEAFFGQGTRLTVV.

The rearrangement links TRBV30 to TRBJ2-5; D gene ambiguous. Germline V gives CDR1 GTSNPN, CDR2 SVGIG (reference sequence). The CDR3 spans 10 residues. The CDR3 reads CAGERETQYF. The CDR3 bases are TGTGCTGGAGAAAGAGAGACCCAGTACTTC.

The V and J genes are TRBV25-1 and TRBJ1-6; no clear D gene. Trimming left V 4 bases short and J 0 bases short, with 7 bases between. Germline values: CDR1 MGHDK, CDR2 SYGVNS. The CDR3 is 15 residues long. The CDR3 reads CASSALPSYNSPLHF. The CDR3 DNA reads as TGTGCCAGCAGTGCTCTCCCCTCCTATAATTCACCCCTCCACTTT.

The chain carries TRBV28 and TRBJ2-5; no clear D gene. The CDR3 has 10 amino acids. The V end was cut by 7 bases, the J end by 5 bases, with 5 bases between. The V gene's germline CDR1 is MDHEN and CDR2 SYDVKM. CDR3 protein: CASKEETQYF. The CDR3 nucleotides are TGTGCCAGCAAAGAGGAGACCCAGTACTTC.

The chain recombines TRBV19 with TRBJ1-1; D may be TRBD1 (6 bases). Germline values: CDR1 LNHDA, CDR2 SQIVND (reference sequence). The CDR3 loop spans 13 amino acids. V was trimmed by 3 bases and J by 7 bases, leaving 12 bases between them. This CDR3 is CASSIGQSLEAFF. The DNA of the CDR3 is TGTGCCAGTAGTATTGGACAGAGCCTTGAAGCTTTCTTT.

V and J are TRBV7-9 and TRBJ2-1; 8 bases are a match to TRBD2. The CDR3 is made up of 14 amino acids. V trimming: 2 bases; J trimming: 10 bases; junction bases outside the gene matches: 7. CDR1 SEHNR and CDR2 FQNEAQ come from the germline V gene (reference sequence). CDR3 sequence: CASSLRREGLEQFF. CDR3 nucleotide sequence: TGTGCCAGCAGCTTACGACGGGAGGGCCTAGAGCAGTTCTTC.

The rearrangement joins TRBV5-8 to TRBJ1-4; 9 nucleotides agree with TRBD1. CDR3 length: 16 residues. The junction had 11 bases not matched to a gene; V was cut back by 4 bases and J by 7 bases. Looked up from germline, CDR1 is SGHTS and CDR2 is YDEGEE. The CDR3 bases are TGTGCCAGCAGCCCGGCCCGGGACAGGGTGGGTGAAAAACTGTTTTTT. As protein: CASSPARDRVGEKLFF.

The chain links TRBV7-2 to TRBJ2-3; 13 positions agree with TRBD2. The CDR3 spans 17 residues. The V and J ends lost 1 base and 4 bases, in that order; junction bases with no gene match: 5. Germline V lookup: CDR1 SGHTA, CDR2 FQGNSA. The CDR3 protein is CASSLEGLAGVPDTQYF. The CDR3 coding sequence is TGTGCCAGCAGCTTAGAAGGACTAGCGGGAGTCCCAGATACGCAGTATTTT.

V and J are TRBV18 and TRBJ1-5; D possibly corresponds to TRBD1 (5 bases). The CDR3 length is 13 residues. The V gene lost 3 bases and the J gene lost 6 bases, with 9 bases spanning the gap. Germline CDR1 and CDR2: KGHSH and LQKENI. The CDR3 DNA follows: TGTGCCAGCTCACCGGGGAGGGGTCAGCCCCAGCATTTT. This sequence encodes CASSPGRGQPQHF. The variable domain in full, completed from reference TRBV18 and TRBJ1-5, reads NAGVMQNPRHLVRRRGQEARLRCSPMKGHSHVYWYRQLPEEGLKFMVYLQKENIIDESGMPKERFSAEFPKEGPSILRIQQVVRGDSAAYFCASSPGRGQPQHFGDGTRLSIL.

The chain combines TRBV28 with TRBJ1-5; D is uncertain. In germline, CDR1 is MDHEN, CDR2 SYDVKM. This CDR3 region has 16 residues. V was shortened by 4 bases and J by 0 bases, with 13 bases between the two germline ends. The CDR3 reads CASSYSGRDSNQPQHF. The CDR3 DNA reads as TGTGCCAGCAGTTATAGTGGACGGGATAGCAATCAGCCCCAGCATTTT.

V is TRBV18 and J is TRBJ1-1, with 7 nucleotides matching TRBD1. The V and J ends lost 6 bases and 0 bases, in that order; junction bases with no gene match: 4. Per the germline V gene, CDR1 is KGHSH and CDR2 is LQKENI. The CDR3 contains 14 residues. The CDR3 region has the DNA TGTGCCAGCTCGCGGGGACAGATGAACACTGAAGCTTTCTTT. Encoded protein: CASSRGQMNTEAFF.